One sample yielded the 8 T cell receptor beta chains listed below, sequenced in a study of blood T cell repertoires in COVID-19 (TCRdb year 2020). Libraries were prepared through the immunoSEQ multiplex PCR assay. Imported from immuneACCESS, the table was reduced by TCRdb to in-frame sequences with V and J called. These copies leave out some clones; in studies compared against another copy, an unresolved V gene accounts for under half, and the cause of the remainder is not known. The sample table lists 130,000 or so clones, roughly 88% of them with a count of one. About 2% of the sample comes from the top ten. Input material: peripheral blood. The receptors were sampled from a man aged 70 or older with active COVID-19.

In its sample, this clone was seen once. The chain couples TRBV7-2 to TRBJ2-2; a possible D gene is TRBD2 (6 bases). The V gene lost 5 bases and the J gene lost 7 bases, with 20 bases spanning the gap. CDR3 length equals 16 residues. From germline, CDR1 is SGHTA and CDR2 FQGNSA. In DNA, the CDR3 is TGTGCCAGCAGCGGAACGGGCCGGGAGCATGGCGGGGAGCTGTTTTTT. Translated: CASSGTGREHGGELFF.

The chain is built from TRBV30 and TRBJ2-3, with a weak D call TRBD2 (5 bases). The V end was cut by 3 bases, the J end by 2 bases, with 15 bases between. Germline CDR1 is GTSNPN and CDR2 is SVGIG (reference sequence). The CDR3 extends over 15 amino acids. Here the CDR3 DNA reads TGTGCCTGGAGGAGGGAAGGGTATTCCACAGATACGCAGTATTTT. Translated: CAWRREGYSTDTQYF. Using reference TRBV30 and TRBJ2-3 for the parts outside the CDR3, the full variable domain is SQTIHQWPATLVQPVGSPLSLECTVEGTSNPNLYWYRQAAGRGLQLLFYSVGIGQISSEVPQNLSASRPQDRQFILSSKKLLLSDSGFYLCAWRREGYSTDTQYFGPGTRLTVL.

The V and J genes are TRBV5-1 and TRBJ2-1; tentative D call: TRBD1 (5 bases). The CDR3 contains 13 residues. Germline CDR1 is SGHRS and CDR2 is YFSETQ. Trimming removed 2 bases at V and 9 bases at J, with 12 bases between. CDR3 coding DNA: TGCGCCAGCAGCTTTTCAGGGTCGGGTGAGCAGTTCTTC. Protein product: CASSFSGSGEQFF.

This clone was observed once. The chain links TRBV14 to TRBJ2-7, with 8 bases that match TRBD1. The CDR3 extends over 14 amino acids. The trim removed 5 bases at V and 5 bases at J, leaving 8 bases unmatched. From germline, CDR1 is SGHDN and CDR2 FVKESK. The CDR3 DNA is TGTGCCAGCAGCTCGACAGGGGAGACGAACGAGCAGTACTTC. Encoded protein: CASSSTGETNEQYF. Full variable domain (missing parts from reference TRBV14 and TRBJ2-7): EAGVTQFPSHSVIEKGQTVTLRCDPISGHDNLYWYRRVMGKEIKFLLHFVKESKQDESGMPNNRFLAERTGGTYSTLKVQPAELEDSGVYFCASSSTGETNEQYFGPGTRLTVT.

This clone was seen only a few times. The J gene is TRBJ1-2, the V gene TRBV15; 7 bases map to TRBD1. The V gene's germline CDR1 is LNHNV and CDR2 YYDKDF (reference sequence). CDR3 length: 18 amino acids. The V and J ends lost 1 base and 4 bases, in that order; junction bases with no gene match: 15. The CDR3 spells CATSRGGGAGIAAYGYTF. The CDR3 nucleotides read TGTGCCACCAGCAGAGGAGGGGGCGCCGGGATAGCTGCCTATGGCTACACCTTC. The complete variable domain, with remaining parts taken from reference TRBV15 and TRBJ1-2, reads DAMVIQNPRYQVTQFGKPVTLSCSQTLNHNVMYWYQQKSSQAPKLLFHYYDKDFNNEADTPDNFQSRRPNTSFCFLDIRSPGLGDTAMYLCATSRGGGAGIAAYGYTFGSGTRLTVV.

The chain employs TRBV27 and TRBJ2-5, with D perhaps matching TRBD2 (5 bases). V was pared by 4 bases and J by 7 bases, with 10 bases between. This CDR3 contains 12 residues. Germline V gives CDR1 MNHEY, CDR2 SMNVEV (reference sequence). CDR3 bases: TGTGCCAGCAGTTCCGGGGTGGGGACCCAGTACTTC. As protein: CASSSGVGTQYF.

This clone was counted once. The V gene is TRBV10-3, the J gene TRBJ2-7; maybe TRBD1 (5 bases). In germline, CDR1 is ENHRY, CDR2 SYGVKD. Trimming removed 6 bases from V and 2 bases from J, with 8 bases in between. The CDR3 spans 12 residues. DNA of the CDR3: TGTGCCATCAGCAGGGAACCCTACGAGCAGTACTTC. This encodes CAISREPYEQYF.

J is TRBJ1-3 and V is TRBV6-1; 8 bases agree with TRBD1. V dropped 1 base and J dropped 0; count of bases not matched to a gene: 5. Germline V lookup: CDR1 MNHNS, CDR2 SASEGT. This CDR3 spans 17 amino acids. CDR3 region: CASSEGQGPLSGNTIYF. The CDR3 DNA reads TGTGCCAGCAGTGAAGGACAGGGGCCCCTCTCTGGAAACACCATATATTTT.